Listed below are T cell receptor beta chains from one sample, sequenced in a study of control samples from healthy donors and cancer patients. Produced via immunoSEQ multiplex PCR; TCRdb's table is partial and in-frame only. This sample has over 85,000 clones; 85% to 90% occur once, and the top ten carry under 10%. Sequencing was done on a sample of PBMCs. All receptors come from a woman in her 50s with colorectal cancer. The CDR3 runs from the conserved cysteine through the conserved F or W. The D gene is left open where the match is weak. Not all rows give a size; the values are once, few, many and, for expanded clones, a class.

clone size: .; V gene: TRBV30; D gene: .; J gene: TRBJ1-2; CDR3 protein: CAWSRDIGGYTF; CDR3 DNA: TGTGCCTGGAGCCGGGACATTGGGGGCTACACCTTC
clone size: .; V gene: TRBV2; D gene: .; J gene: TRBJ1-5; CDR3 protein: CASSRVDQPQHF; CDR3 DNA: TGTGCCAGCAGCAGGGTTGATCAGCCCCAGCATTTT
clone size: .; V gene: TRBV28; D gene: .; J gene: TRBJ1-2; CDR3 protein: CASSQPGQSYGYTF; CDR3 DNA: TGTGCCAGCAGCCAACCCGGACAGTCCTATGGCTACACCTTC
clone size: once; V gene: TRBV28; D gene: .; J gene: TRBJ1-6; CDR3 protein: CASSLWGANNSPLHF; CDR3 DNA: TGTGCCAGCAGTTTATGGGGAGCTAATAATTCACCCCTCCACTTT
clone size: .; V gene: TRBV10-3; D gene: .; J gene: TRBJ2-3; CDR3 protein: CAISESGGTDTQYF; CDR3 DNA: TGTGCCATCAGTGAGTCGGGAGGCACAGATACGCAGTATTTT
clone size: .; V gene: TRBV28; D gene: TRBD1; J gene: TRBJ1-2; CDR3 protein: CASSLGGQVSFSGYTF; CDR3 DNA: TGTGCCAGCAGTTTAGGGGGACAGGTCAGTTTTTCTGGCTACACCTTC
clone size: .; V gene: TRBV11-2; D gene: .; J gene: TRBJ2-5; CDR3 protein: CASSSPGLAETQYF; CDR3 DNA: TGTGCCAGCAGCTCCCCTGGCCTAGCGGAGACCCAGTACTTC
clone size: once; V gene: TRBV5-1; D gene: .; J gene: TRBJ1-1; CDR3 protein: CASSLLKGPPEAFF; CDR3 DNA: TGCGCCAGCAGCTTGTTGAAGGGGCCCCCTGAAGCTTTCTTT
clone size: .; V gene: TRBV13; D gene: TRBD1; J gene: TRBJ1-1; CDR3 protein: CASSSRTGSLEAFF; CDR3 DNA: TGTGCCAGCAGCTCCAGGACAGGCTCACTTGAAGCTTTCTTT
clone size: .; V gene: TRBV4-1; D gene: TRBD2; J gene: TRBJ2-3; CDR3 protein: CASSHDSGALTDTQYF; CDR3 DNA: TGCGCCAGCAGCCATGATAGCGGGGCCCTCACAGATACGCAGTATTTT